This paragraph reports one T cell receptor beta chain. The ends were cut back, 8 bases at V and 3 bases at J, with 17 bases in the middle. There are 14 residues in the CDR3. Germline CDR1 reads KGHSH; CDR2 reads LQKENI. This sample stems from a study of T cell changes during pregnancy in multiple sclerosis. Profiled with immunoSEQ multiplex PCR; TCRdb holds only in-frame clones, not every one. The repertoire holds about 40,000 clones, with approximately 91% as singletons. The V call is TRBV18, the J call TRBJ2-7, with D perhaps matching TRBD2 (6 bases). Sequenced here: CD4+ T cells from peripheral blood mononuclear cells, sampled in the second trimester of pregnancy. This clonotype was sampled from a female donor in good health, enrolled as a control in a pregnancy study. The CDR3 here is CASTFLGRYYEQYF. CDR3 DNA: TGTGCCAGCACCTTCTTGGGGAGGTACTACGAGCAGTACTTC.